The clone carrying this TCR beta chain was counted a few times. This entry belongs to a study of blood T cell repertoires in COVID-19. As for the study in general: Nucleic acid was either cDNA or gDNA, and it came from T cells, B-cell-depleted T cells, or PBMCs.

In the authors' workflow: How many nucleated cells were present was estimated from reference gene primer amplification. Only in-frame clones appear in the TCRdb table, and some are missing; sequencing was by immunoSEQ multiplex PCR. D and trimming come from the DNA, and the V and J calls and clone size come from that table. The table has around 92,000 clones, 83% seen once; the top ten hold 25% to 30%. Germline CDR1 and CDR2: LGHDT and YNNKEL (reference sequence). The CDR3 runs to 15 residues. Trimming removed 1 base at V and 1 base at J, with 9 bases between. The rearrangement links TRBV3-1 (or the pseudogene TRBV3-2) to TRBJ2-3, with D perhaps matching TRBD2 (5 bases). This clonotype was obtained from a woman aged 80 or older with acute or convalescent COVID-19. Sample: peripheral blood. Here the CDR3 reads CASSQVEDGTDTQYF. The CDR3 region has the DNA TGTGCCAGCAGCCAAGTGGAGGATGGCACAGATACGCAGTATTTT.